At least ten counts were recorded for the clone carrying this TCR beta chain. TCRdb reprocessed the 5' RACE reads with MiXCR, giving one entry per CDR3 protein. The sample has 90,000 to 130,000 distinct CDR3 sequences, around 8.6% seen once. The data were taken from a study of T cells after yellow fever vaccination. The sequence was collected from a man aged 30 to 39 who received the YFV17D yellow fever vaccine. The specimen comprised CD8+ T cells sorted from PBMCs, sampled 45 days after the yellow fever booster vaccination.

CDR3 sequence (DNA): TGCGCCAGCAGCTCGGGACAGGGGGCTATCGAGCAGTACTTC. Its translation is CASSSGQGAIEQYF. V gene TRBV5-1 combines with J gene TRBJ2-7; 12 bases map to TRBD1. Germline V gives CDR1 SGHRS, CDR2 YFSETQ. Germline trimming cut 3 bases from V and 6 bases from J; bases unmatched to any gene: 4. The CDR3 runs 14 residues.